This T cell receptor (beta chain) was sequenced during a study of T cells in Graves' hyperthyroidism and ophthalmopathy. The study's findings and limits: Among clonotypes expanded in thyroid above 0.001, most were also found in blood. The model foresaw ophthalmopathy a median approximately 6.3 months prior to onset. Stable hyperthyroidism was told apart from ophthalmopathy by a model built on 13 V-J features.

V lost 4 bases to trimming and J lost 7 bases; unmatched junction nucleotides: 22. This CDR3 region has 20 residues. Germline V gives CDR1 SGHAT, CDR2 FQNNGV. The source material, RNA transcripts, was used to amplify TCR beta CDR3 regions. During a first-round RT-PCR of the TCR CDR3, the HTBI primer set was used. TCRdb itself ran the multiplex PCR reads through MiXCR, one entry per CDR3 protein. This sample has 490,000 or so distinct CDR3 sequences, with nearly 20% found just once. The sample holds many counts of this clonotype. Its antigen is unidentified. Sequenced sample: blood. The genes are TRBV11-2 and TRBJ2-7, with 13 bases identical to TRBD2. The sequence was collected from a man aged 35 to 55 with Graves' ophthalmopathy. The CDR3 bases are TGTGCCAGCAGCTCCGCCGTGGGACTAGCGGGAACCCTCGACACGGGGGAGCAGTACTTC. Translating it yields CASSSAVGLAGTLDTGEQYF.